These 26 T cell receptor beta chains were all obtained from the same sample, sequenced in a study of T cells after yellow fever vaccination. TCRdb ran MiXCR on the 5' RACE reads and lists one entry per CDR3 protein. The sample shows approximately 510,000 distinct CDR3 sequences, around a fifth of them seen only once. Sequenced here: PBMCs, sampled approximately 22 days after the first yellow fever vaccination. Every receptor here comes from a man aged 18-30 years who received the YFV17D yellow fever vaccine.

Many counts were recorded for this clonotype. This chain links TRBV7-2 with TRBJ1-5; D possibly corresponds to TRBD1 (5 bases). The CDR3 is 14 residues long. V dropped 2 bases and J dropped 5 bases, with 10 bases sitting between them. Germline V gives CDR1 SGHTA, CDR2 FQGNSA. The CDR3 DNA reads TGTGCCAGCAGCTTATACGGGGCGGATCAGCCCCAGCATTTT. Its protein product is CASSLYGADQPQHF.

This chain connects TRBV3-1 to TRBJ2-1; D is unclear. With 3 bases removed from V and 4 bases from J, the gap between germline ends came to 10 bases. The CDR3 is 14 amino acids. CDR1 and CDR2 from the germline V gene are LGHDT and YNNKEL (reference sequence). The CDR3 coding sequence is TGTGCCAGCAGCCAGAGTGACCGGTACAATGAGCAGTTCTTC. It is translated as CASSQSDRYNEQFF.

This rearrangement joins TRBV7-8 to TRBJ1-1, with a possible D match to TRBD1 (5 bases). The germline gives CDR1 SGHVS, CDR2 FQNEAQ. The CDR3 totals 15 residues. Trimming pared 4 bases from V and 3 bases from J, leaving 15 bases between. CDR3 loop: CASSSPQVPYTEAFF. The CDR3 nucleotides read TGTGCCAGCAGCTCCCCACAGGTACCGTACACTGAAGCTTTCTTT.

A few counts support this clonotype. The J gene is TRBJ2-3, the V gene TRBV29-1; possibly TRBD1 or TRBD2 for D (6 bases each). The germline V gene has CDR1 SQVTM and CDR2 ANQGSEA. CDR3 size: 13 residues. CDR3: CTAAGTSRDTQYF. The CDR3 DNA reads as TGCACCGCGGCGGGGACAAGTAGAGATACGCAGTATTTT.

The V and J genes are TRBV12-3 or TRBV12-4 and TRBJ2-7; possibly TRBD1 or TRBD2 for D (5 bases each). With 3 bases removed from V and 2 bases from J, the gap between germline ends came to 11 bases. There are 14 residues in the CDR3. Here the CDR3 reads CASSFRDVTYEQYF. The DNA of the CDR3 is TGTGCCAGCAGTTTCCGGGACGTAACCTACGAGCAGTACTTC.

This clonotype was seen a handful of times. In nucleotides, the CDR3 is TGCAGTGCTAGAGATCGACGGCCTGAAGCTTTCTTT. As protein: CSARDRRPEAFF. The chain combines TRBV20-1 with TRBJ1-1; no reliable D call. Germline-derived CDR1 and CDR2 are DFQATT and SNEGSKA (reference sequence). The CDR3 covers 12 residues. Trimming stripped 0 bases from V and 6 bases from J, with 8 bases between.

This clonotype has a handful of counts. An end of the junction does not agree with germline; a read error may underlie this. V and J are TRBV20-1 and TRBJ2-4, with D perhaps matching TRBD1 (6 bases). The CDR3 contains 13 residues. From germline, CDR1 is DFQATT and CDR2 SNEGSKA (reference sequence). In nucleotides, the CDR3 is TGCAGTGCTAGAGACTCCCAGGGGCCGTTGATTAGGTTC. This translates into CSARDSQGPLIRF.

This clonotype came up a few times. For the CDR3, the DNA is TGTGCCAGCAGTGAAAATGTCGGGCGGAGCAATCAGCCCCAGCATTTT. Translation gives CASSENVGRSNQPQHF. This chain uses TRBV6-4 with TRBJ1-5; D is unresolved. Deletions cut 3 bases from V and 1 base from J, with 13 bases between. CDR3 length equals 16 residues. CDR1 and CDR2 from the germline V gene are MRHNA and SNTAGT.

This clonotype was picked up a small number of times. The V call is TRBV7-9, the J call TRBJ2-7; 8 bases are a match to TRBD1. J was trimmed by 5 bases and V by 3 bases; bases with no gene match: 3. CDR3 length: 13 amino acids. CDR1 and CDR2 (germline): SEHNR, FQNEAQ (reference sequence). CDR3 bases: TGTGCCAGCAGCTTCCAGGGGGCGCACGAGCAGTACTTC. Its translation: CASSFQGAHEQYF.

The table lists this clonotype with a count of one. This chain joins TRBV6-1 and TRBJ2-6; D call uncertain. Germline V gene sequence: CDR1 MNHNS, CDR2 SASEGT. The V gene lost 4 bases and the J gene lost 5 bases, with 9 bases spanning the gap. The CDR3 covers 14 residues. The CDR3 DNA follows: TGTGCCAGCAGTGCCCTCAGACGGGCCAACGTCCTGACTTTC. Protein sequence: CASSALRRANVLTF.

The CDR3 coding sequence is TGTGCCAGCTCATCGAACAGGGGGCCCTATGGCTACACCTTC. It encodes CASSSNRGPYGYTF. The chain joins TRBV18 to TRBJ1-2; 9 bases agree with TRBD1. The CDR3 runs 14 residues. V shed 5 bases, J shed 4 bases, and the junction held 5 bases outside the gene matches. CDR1 KGHSH and CDR2 LQKENI come from the germline V gene.

The chain recombines TRBV6-2 or TRBV6-3 with TRBJ2-7; 8 nucleotides align to TRBD2. Germline CDR1 MNHEY, CDR2 SVGEGT. The J segment lost 7 bases and the V segment lost 8 bases, leaving 13 bases of the junction unmatched. The CDR3 has 14 residues. The CDR3 nucleotides read TGTGCCAGCCGTAACGGGGGGGTATTTCAAGAGCAGTACGTC. Translation: CASRNGGVFQEQYV.

The chain carries TRBV2 and TRBJ1-1; D is ambiguous. Between the trimmed V and J ends, which lost 2 bases and 0 bases, there was a span of 13 bases. The CDR3 has 16 amino acids. From germline, CDR1 is SNHLY and CDR2 FYNNEI. The CDR3 DNA reads TGTGCCAGCAGTGAATACGGGTCGCATATGAACACTGAAGCTTTCTTT. It encodes CASSEYGSHMNTEAFF.

This clonotype was seen at least ten times. The chain carries TRBV20-1 and TRBJ2-7; possible D gene TRBD2, 7 bases. With 1 base removed from V and 4 bases from J, the gap between germline ends came to 14 bases. CDR1 DFQATT and CDR2 SNEGSKA come from the germline V gene (reference sequence). The CDR3 runs 14 residues. The CDR3 loop is CSARGGGFLYEQYF. The CDR3 bases are TGCAGTGCTAGAGGGGGGGGCTTCCTTTACGAGCAGTACTTC.

This clonotype was picked up a small number of times. J is TRBJ2-3 and V is TRBV5-1; 10 bases are shared with TRBD2. Germline V gene data show CDR1 as SGHRS and CDR2 as YFSETQ. V lost 0 bases, J lost 4 bases, and 5 bases stayed unmatched. CDR3 length: 16 residues. The CDR3 coding sequence is TGCGCCAGCAGCTTGGGGACTAGCGGAAGTTCAGATACGCAGTATTTT. Its protein product is CASSLGTSGSSDTQYF.

The rearrangement links TRBV4-3 to TRBJ1-1, with D hard to call. CDR3 length: 15 amino acids. The V gene lost 0 bases and the J gene lost 0 bases, with 8 bases spanning the gap. CDR1 LGHNA and CDR2 YSLEER come from the germline V gene. The CDR3: CASSQDHSMNTEAFF. DNA of the CDR3: TGCGCCAGCAGCCAAGATCACTCTATGAACACTGAAGCTTTCTTT.

CDR3 in amino acids: CATTGGGGADTQYF. The DNA for the CDR3 is TGTGCCACCACGGGGGGCGGGGGAGCAGATACGCAGTATTTT. This rearrangement joins TRBV10-3 to TRBJ2-3, with D possibly being TRBD2 (7 bases). With 10 bases removed from V and 4 bases from J, the gap between germline ends came to 18 bases. The CDR3 is made up of 14 amino acids. CDR1 and CDR2 (germline): ENHRY, SYGVKD.

The chain recombines TRBV19 with TRBJ1-1, with D tentatively TRBD1 (5 bases). Germline CDR1 reads LNHDA; CDR2 reads SQIVND (reference sequence). The length of the CDR3 is 16 residues. V was shortened by 1 base and J by 0 bases, with 12 bases between the two germline ends. The CDR3 DNA reads as TGTGCCAGTAGTATAGGGCGACAGACCATGAACACTGAAGCTTTCTTT. Translated: CASSIGRQTMNTEAFF.

Ten or more counts support this clonotype. V gene TRBV6-1 combines with J gene TRBJ1-2; 7 nucleotides match TRBD1. The V segment lost 8 bases and the J segment 2 bases; nucleotides outside the gene matches: 2. The CDR3 is made up of 12 amino acids. Germline loops: CDR1 MNHNS, CDR2 SASEGT. The CDR3 loop reads CASPGQNYGYTF. The DNA for the CDR3 is TGTGCCAGCCCGGGACAGAACTATGGCTACACCTTC.

This sequence joins TRBV9 and TRBJ2-5; D uncertain. V was cut by 0 bases and J by 1 base, with 10 bases left in between. Germline V lookup: CDR1 SGDLS, CDR2 YYNGEE. CDR3 length equals 15 residues. The CDR3 bases are TGTGCCAGCAGCGTAGACGCTATACCCCAAGAGACCCAGTACTTC. Translated, it gives CASSVDAIPQETQYF.

The chain links TRBV6-2 or TRBV6-3 to TRBJ2-1, with D uncertain. The CDR3 covers 16 residues. The ends were cut back, 2 bases at V and 3 bases at J, with 14 bases in the middle. Germline V gene lookup returns CDR1 MNHEY and CDR2 SVGEGT. CDR3 region: CASSYPTVSGYNEQFF. DNA for the CDR3: TGTGCCAGCAGTTACCCCACCGTGAGTGGCTACAATGAGCAGTTCTTC.

J is TRBJ2-5 and V is TRBV6-5, with 10 bases matching TRBD1. The germline V gene encodes CDR1 MNHEY and CDR2 SVGAGI. V lost 2 bases, J lost 1 base, and 7 bases stayed unmatched. This CDR3 comprises 17 residues. Written as DNA, the CDR3 is TGTGCCAGCAGTTACACCCTCCGACAGGGGGCCCAAGAGACCCAGTACTTC. Its protein product is CASSYTLRQGAQETQYF.

The chain recombines TRBV19 with TRBJ2-2, with a weak D call TRBD1 (5 bases). CDR3 size: 14 residues. Germline assignment: CDR1 LNHDA and CDR2 SQIVND (reference sequence). Trimming stripped 10 bases from V and 3 bases from J, with 15 bases between. CDR3 protein: CATRLQEYTGELFF. The DNA for the CDR3 is TGTGCCACGCGTCTACAGGAGTACACCGGGGAGCTGTTTTTT.

This clonotype has just a few counts. The chain recombines TRBV5-1 with TRBJ2-5; tentatively, D is TRBD1 (5 bases). This CDR3 is built from 16 residues. The ends were cut back, 1 base at V and 5 bases at J, with 18 bases in the middle. CDR1 is SGHRS, CDR2 YFSETQ, per germline. The CDR3 reads CASSLYQGIRSETQYF. As DNA, the CDR3 is TGCGCCAGCAGCTTGTACCAGGGAATAAGATCGGAGACCCAGTACTTC.

This sequence joins TRBV6-1 and TRBJ1-5; 7 bases match TRBD1. The length of the CDR3 is 17 residues. Germline V gene data show CDR1 as MNHNS and CDR2 as SASEGT. V was clipped by 2 bases and J by 5 bases; unmatched bases: 12. This CDR3 reads CASSEKKGAGIDQPQHF. The CDR3 DNA follows: TGTGCCAGCAGTGAAAAAAAGGGGGCCGGGATAGATCAGCCCCAGCATTTT.

Only a few counts were recorded for this clonotype. The rearrangement uses TRBV5-1 and TRBJ2-7; a possible D gene is TRBD1 (6 bases). V lost 0 bases to trimming and J lost 4 bases, with 11 bases between them. CDR3 length: 14 amino acids. Per germline, CDR1 SGHRS and CDR2 YFSETQ. CDR3 in DNA: TGCGCCAGCAGCTTGGCCGGGACAACATACGAGCAGTACTTC. Protein product: CASSLAGTTYEQYF.